This T cell receptor (beta chain) emerged from a study of blood T cells in healthy people across ages. The second PCR ran about 6 to 12 cycles with a sample-barcoded 5' primer and J-beta primers. TCRdb called the 5' RACE reads again in MiXCR, with one record for every CDR3 protein. This table holds roughly 800,000 distinct CDR3 sequences, roughly 60% found once. The CDR3 is 17 amino acids. Germline-derived CDR1 and CDR2 are MNHEY and SVGAGI. The sample consisted of blood. The chain employs TRBV6-5 and TRBJ2-5; possibly TRBD1 for D (5 bases). The tail of the sequence fits TRBJ2-7 better, so the J call may be wrong. The source is a man under 40 in good health. The CDR3 DNA reads as TGTGCCAGCAGTTACCACACAACGACAGCCCGAGGAGACGAGCAGTACTTC. Amino acids: CASSYHTTTARGDEQYF.